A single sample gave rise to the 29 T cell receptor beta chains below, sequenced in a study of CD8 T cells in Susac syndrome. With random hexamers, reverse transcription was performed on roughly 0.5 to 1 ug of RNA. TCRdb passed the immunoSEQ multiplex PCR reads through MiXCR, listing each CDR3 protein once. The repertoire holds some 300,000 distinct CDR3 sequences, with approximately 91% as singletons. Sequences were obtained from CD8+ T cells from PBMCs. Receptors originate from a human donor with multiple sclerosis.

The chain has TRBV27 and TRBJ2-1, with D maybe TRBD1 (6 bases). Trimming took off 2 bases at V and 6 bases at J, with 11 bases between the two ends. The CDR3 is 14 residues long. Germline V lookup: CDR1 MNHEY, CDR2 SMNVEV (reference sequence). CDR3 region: CASSLQGWVNEQFF. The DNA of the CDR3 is TGTGCCAGCAGTTTACAGGGGTGGGTCAATGAGCAGTTCTTC.

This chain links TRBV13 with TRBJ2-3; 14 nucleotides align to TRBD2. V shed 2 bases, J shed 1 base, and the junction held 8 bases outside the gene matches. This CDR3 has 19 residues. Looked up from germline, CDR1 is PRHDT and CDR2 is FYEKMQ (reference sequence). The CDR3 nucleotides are TGTGCCAGCAGCTTACGCGGTGGGACTAGCGGGAGTCGCACAGATACGCAGTATTTT. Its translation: CASSLRGGTSGSRTDTQYF.

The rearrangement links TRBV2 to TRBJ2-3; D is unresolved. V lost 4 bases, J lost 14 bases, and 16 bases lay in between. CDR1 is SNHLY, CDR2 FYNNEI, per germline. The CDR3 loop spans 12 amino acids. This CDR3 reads CASSAPGPNPYF. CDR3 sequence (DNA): TGTGCCAGCAGTGCTCCAGGCCCAAATCCGTATTTT.

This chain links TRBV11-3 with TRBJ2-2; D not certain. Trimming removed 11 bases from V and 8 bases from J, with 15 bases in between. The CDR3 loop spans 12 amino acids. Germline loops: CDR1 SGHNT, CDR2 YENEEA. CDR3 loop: CASMGLSGELFF. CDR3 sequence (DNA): TGTGCCTCAATGGGTTTGAGTGGGGAGCTGTTTTTT.

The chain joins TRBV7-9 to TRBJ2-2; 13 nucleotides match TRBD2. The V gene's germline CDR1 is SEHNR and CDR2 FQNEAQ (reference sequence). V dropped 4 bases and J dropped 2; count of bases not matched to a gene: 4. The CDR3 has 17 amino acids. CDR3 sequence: CASSSGLAGVNTGELFF. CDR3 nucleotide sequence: TGTGCCAGCAGCTCCGGACTAGCGGGAGTTAACACCGGGGAGCTGTTTTTT.

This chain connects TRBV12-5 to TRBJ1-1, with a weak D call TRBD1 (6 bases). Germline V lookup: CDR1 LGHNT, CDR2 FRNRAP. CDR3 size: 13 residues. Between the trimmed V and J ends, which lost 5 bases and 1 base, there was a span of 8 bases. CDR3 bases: TGTGCTAGTGGTGGACAGTCGAACACTGAAGCTTTCTTT. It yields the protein CASGGQSNTEAFF.

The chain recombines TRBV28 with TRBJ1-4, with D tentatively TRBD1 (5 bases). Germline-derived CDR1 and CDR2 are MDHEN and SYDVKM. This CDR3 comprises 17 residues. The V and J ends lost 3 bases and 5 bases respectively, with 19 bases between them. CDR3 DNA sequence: TGTGCCAGCAGTTTCCTCTCCCGGGACGGCAAAAATGAAAAACTGTTTTTT. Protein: CASSFLSRDGKNEKLFF.

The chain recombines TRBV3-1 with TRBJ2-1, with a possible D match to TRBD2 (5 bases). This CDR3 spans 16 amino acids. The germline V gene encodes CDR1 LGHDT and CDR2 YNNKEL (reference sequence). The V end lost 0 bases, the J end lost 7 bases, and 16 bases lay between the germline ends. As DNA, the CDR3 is TGTGCCAGCAGCCAAGATGACCGGACTTTCGAAAATGAGCAGTTCTTC. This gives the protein CASSQDDRTFENEQFF.

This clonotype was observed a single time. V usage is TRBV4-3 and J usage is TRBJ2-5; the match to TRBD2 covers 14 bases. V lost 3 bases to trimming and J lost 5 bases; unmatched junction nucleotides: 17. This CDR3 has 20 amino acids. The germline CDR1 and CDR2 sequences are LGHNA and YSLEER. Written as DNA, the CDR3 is TGCGCCAGCAGCCAGTTAGGGACTAGCGGGAGTTTGCCACCAGGGGAGACCCAGTACTTC. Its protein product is CASSQLGTSGSLPPGETQYF.

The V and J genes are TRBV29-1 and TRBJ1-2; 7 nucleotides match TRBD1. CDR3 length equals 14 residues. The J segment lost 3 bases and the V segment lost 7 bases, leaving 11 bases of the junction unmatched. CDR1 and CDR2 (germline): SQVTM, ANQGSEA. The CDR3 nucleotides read TGCAGCGCCAGACAGGGCCTGGGTGACTATGGCTACACCTTC. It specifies CSARQGLGDYGYTF.

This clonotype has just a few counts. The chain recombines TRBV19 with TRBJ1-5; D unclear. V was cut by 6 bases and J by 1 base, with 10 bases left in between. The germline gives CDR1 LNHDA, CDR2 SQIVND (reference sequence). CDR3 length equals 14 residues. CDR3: CASSQTGSNQPQHF. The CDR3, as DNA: TGTGCCAGTAGCCAGACGGGAAGCAATCAGCCCCAGCATTTT.

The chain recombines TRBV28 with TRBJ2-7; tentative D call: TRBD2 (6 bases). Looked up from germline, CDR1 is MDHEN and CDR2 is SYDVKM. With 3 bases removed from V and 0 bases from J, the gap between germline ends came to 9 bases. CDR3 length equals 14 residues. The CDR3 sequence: CASSFGRTSYEQYF. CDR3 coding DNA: TGTGCCAGCAGTTTCGGGAGAACCTCCTACGAGCAGTACTTC.

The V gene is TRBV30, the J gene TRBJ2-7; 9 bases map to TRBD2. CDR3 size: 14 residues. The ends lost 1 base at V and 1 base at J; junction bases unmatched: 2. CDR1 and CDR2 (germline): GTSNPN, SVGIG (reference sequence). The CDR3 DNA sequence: TGTGCCTGGAGTGGCGGGAGGGAGTCCTACGAGCAGTACTTC. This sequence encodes CAWSGGRESYEQYF. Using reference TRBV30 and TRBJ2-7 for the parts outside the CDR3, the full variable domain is SQTIHQWPATLVQPVGSPLSLECTVEGTSNPNLYWYRQAAGRGLQLLFYSVGIGQISSEVPQNLSASRPQDRQFILSSKKLLLSDSGFYLCAWSGGRESYEQYFGPGTRLTVT.

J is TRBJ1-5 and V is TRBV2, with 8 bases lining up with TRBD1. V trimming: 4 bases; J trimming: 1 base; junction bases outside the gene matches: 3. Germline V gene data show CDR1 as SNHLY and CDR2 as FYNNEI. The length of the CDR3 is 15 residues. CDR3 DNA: TGTGCCAGCAGTGGGACAGGGTGGAGCAATCAGCCCCAGCATTTT. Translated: CASSGTGWSNQPQHF.

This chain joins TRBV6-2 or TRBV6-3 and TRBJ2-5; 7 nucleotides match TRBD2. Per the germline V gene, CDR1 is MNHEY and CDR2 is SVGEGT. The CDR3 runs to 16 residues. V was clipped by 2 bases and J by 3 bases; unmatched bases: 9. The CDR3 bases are TGTGCCAGCAGTTACCGGCGGGGGTGGACGGAAGAGACCCAGTACTTC. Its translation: CASSYRRGWTEETQYF.

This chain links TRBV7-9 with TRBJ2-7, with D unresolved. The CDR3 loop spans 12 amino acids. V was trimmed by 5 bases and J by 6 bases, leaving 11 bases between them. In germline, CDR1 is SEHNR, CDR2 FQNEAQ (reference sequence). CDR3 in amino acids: CASSPNLGEQYF. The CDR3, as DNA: TGTGCCAGCAGCCCCAATTTGGGCGAGCAGTACTTC.

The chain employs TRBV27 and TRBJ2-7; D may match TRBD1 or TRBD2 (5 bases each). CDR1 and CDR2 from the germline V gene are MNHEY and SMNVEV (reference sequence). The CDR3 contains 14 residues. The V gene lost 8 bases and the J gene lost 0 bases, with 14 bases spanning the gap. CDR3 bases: TGTGCCAGCCGTGGGGGACCGAGCTCCTACGAGCAGTACTTC. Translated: CASRGGPSSYEQYF.

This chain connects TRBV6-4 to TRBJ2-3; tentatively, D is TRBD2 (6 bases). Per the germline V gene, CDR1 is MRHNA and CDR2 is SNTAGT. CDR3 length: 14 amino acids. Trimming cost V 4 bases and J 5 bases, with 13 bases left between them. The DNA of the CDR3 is TGTGCCAGCAGTGGGGATCCGCGGGGAGATACGCAGTATTTT. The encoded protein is CASSGDPRGDTQYF.

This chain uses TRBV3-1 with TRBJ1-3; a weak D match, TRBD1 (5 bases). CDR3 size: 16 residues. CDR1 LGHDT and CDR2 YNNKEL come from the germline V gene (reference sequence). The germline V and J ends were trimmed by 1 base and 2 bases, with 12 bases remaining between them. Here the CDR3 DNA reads TGTGCCAGCAGCCAAGGTCGTGAGGGGACTGGAAACACCATATATTTT. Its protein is CASSQGREGTGNTIYF.

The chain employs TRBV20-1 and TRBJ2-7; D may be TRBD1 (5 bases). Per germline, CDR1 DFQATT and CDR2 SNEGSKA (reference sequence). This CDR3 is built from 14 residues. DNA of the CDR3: TGCAGCGCGTCCGAGGCAGGGTTTCTGTACGAGCAGTACTTC. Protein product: CSASEAGFLYEQYF.

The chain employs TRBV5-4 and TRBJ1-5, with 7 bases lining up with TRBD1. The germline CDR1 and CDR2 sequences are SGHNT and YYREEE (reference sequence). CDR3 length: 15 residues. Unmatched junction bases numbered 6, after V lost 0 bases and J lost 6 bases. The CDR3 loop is CASSLDGAGGQPQHF. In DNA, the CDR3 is TGTGCCAGCAGCTTGGATGGTGCAGGGGGTCAGCCCCAGCATTTT.

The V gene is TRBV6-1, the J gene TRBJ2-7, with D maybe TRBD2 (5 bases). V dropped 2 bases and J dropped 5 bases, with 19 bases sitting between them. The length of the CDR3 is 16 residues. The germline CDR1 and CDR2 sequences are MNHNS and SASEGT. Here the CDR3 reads CASSEPAGHGADEQYF. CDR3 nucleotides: TGTGCCAGCAGTGAACCGGCGGGCCACGGAGCCGACGAGCAGTACTTC.

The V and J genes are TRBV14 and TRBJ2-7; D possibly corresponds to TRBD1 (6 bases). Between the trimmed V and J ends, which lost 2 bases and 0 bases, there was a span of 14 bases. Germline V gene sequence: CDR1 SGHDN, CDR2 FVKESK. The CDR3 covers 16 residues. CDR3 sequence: CASSQPQGSSSYEQYF. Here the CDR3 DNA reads TGTGCCAGCAGCCAACCGCAGGGGTCGAGCTCCTACGAGCAGTACTTC.

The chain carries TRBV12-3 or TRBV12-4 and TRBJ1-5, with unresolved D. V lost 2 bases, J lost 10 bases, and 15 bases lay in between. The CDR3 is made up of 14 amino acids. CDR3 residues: CASSLRPSTSPQHF. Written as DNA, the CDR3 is TGTGCCAGCAGTTTACGGCCGTCCACCAGCCCCCAGCATTTT.

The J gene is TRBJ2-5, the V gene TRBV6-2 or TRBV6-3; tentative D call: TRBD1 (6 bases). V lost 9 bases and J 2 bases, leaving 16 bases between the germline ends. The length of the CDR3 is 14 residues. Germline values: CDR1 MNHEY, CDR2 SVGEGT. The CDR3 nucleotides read TGTGCCAGTTGCCCCAGGGGACCGCAAGAGACCCAGTACTTC. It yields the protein CASCPRGPQETQYF.

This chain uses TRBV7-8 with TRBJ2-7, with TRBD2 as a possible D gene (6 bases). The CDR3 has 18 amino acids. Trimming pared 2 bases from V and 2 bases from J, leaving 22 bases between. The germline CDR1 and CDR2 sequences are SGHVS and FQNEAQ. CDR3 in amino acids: CASSLRRVPTPGAYEQYF. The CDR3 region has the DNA TGTGCCAGCAGCTTAAGGAGGGTACCGACTCCGGGGGCCTACGAGCAGTACTTC.

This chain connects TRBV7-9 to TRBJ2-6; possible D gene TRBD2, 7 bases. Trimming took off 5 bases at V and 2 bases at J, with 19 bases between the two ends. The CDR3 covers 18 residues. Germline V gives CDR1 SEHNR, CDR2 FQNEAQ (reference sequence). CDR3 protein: CASSPAGAGVAGANVLTF. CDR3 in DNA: TGTGCCAGCAGCCCCGCGGGGGCCGGAGTAGCTGGGGCCAACGTCCTGACTTTC.

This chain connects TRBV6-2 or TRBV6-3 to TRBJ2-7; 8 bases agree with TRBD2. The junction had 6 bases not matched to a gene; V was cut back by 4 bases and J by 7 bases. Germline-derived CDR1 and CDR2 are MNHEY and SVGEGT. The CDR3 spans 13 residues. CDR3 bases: TGTGCCAGCAGTTTGGCGGGAGGCGGAGAGCAGTACTTC. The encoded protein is CASSLAGGGEQYF.

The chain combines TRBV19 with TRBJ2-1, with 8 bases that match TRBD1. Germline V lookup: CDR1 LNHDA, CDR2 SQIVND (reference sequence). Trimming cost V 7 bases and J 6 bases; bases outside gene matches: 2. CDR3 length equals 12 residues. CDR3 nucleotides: TGTGCCAGTACCACAGGGGGCAATGAGCAGTTCTTC. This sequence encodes CASTTGGNEQFF. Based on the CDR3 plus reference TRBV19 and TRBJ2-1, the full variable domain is DGGITQSPKYLFRKEGQNVTLSCEQNLNHDAMYWYRQDPGQGLRLIYYSQIVNDFQKGDIAEGYSVSREKKESFPLTVTSAQKNPTAFYLCASTTGGNEQFFGPGTRLTVL.